The 15 T cell receptor beta chains listed next were all sequenced from one sample in a study of T cell responses to AZD1222 COVID-19 vaccine (dated by TCRdb to the early 2020s). This sample's time point label indicates: baseline before first vaccination. Library preparation employed the immunoSEQ multiplex PCR assay. Imported from immuneACCESS, the table was reduced by TCRdb to in-frame sequences with V and J called. These copies leave out some clones; in studies compared against another copy, an unresolved V gene accounts for under half, and the cause of the remainder is not known. Counted in this sample were some 140,000 clones; 90% to 95% of them appeared once. The ten largest clonotypes hold 3.1% of the sample. Sequenced here: peripheral blood, sampled on day 0 of AZD1222 vaccination. The receptors here all came from an adult in good health.

The J gene is TRBJ2-3, the V gene TRBV10-2; D gene ambiguous. Trimming took off 3 bases at V and 1 base at J, with 11 bases between the two ends. Germline assignment: CDR1 WSHSY and CDR2 SAAADI. The CDR3 loop spans 15 amino acids. Here the CDR3 DNA reads TGCGCCAGCAGTGACCAGCGTCGCCGCACAGATACGCAGTATTTT. Translated, it gives CASSDQRRRTDTQYF.

The chain is built from TRBV2 and TRBJ2-1, with D perhaps TRBD1 (6 bases). The CDR3 length is 15 residues. Germline assignment: CDR1 SNHLY and CDR2 FYNNEI. Trimming took off 4 bases at V and 3 bases at J, with 13 bases between the two ends. The CDR3 bases are TGTGCCAGCAGTGGGGGACAACTTCTCTACAATGAGCAGTTCTTC. It codes for CASSGGQLLYNEQFF.

The chain joins TRBV15 to TRBJ2-2; D is perhaps TRBD2 (6 bases). This CDR3 is built from 15 residues. From germline, CDR1 is LNHNV and CDR2 YYDKDF (reference sequence). Trimming left V 8 bases short and J 1 base short, with 14 bases between. CDR3: CATQSLAENTGELFF. In DNA form, the CDR3 reads TGTGCCACCCAGTCTTTAGCGGAGAACACCGGGGAGCTGTTTTTT. Full variable domain (missing parts from reference TRBV15 and TRBJ2-2): DAMVIQNPRYQVTQFGKPVTLSCSQTLNHNVMYWYQQKSSQAPKLLFHYYDKDFNNEADTPDNFQSRRPNTSFCFLDIRSPGLGDTAMYLCATQSLAENTGELFFGEGSRLTVL.

This clone was recorded a few times. This rearrangement joins TRBV9 to TRBJ2-2; 11 positions match TRBD2. There are 16 residues in the CDR3. J gave up 3 bases and V 4 bases, and 5 bases lay outside the gene matches. Germline V gene data show CDR1 as SGDLS and CDR2 as YYNGEE. The chain's CDR3 is CASSSIAGGYTGELFF. DNA for the CDR3: TGTGCCAGCAGCTCAATAGCGGGAGGGTACACCGGGGAGCTGTTTTTT. Combining the CDR3 with reference TRBV9 and TRBJ2-2 gives the whole variable domain DSGVTQTPKHLITATGQRVTLRCSPRSGDLSVYWYQQSLDQGLQFLIQYYNGEERAKGNILERFSAQQFPDLHSELNLSSLELGDSALYFCASSSIAGGYTGELFFGEGSRLTVL.

The chain recombines TRBV5-6 with TRBJ2-7; 7 bases map to TRBD1. The CDR3 length is 14 residues. The V and J ends lost 4 bases and 2 bases, in that order; junction bases with no gene match: 6. The germline V gene has CDR1 SGHDT and CDR2 YYEEEE. The CDR3 DNA follows: TGTGCCAGCAGCGAGGGACAGATTACCTACGAGCAGTACTTC. Amino acid sequence: CASSEGQITYEQYF.

Concerning this clone: Mismatch with germline at one junction end may stem from a read error. The V call is TRBV6-1, the J call TRBJ1-2, with TRBD1 matching over 11 bases. Germline CDR1 reads MNHNS; CDR2 reads SASEGT. The CDR3 runs to 13 residues. The DNA for the CDR3 is TGTGCCAGCAGCGAAGGGGACAGGGGGGGCTACACCTTC. Its protein is CASSEGDRGGYTF.

The chain carries TRBV28 and TRBJ1-3; D uncertain. CDR1 is MDHEN and CDR2 is SYDVKM in the germline V gene. V was clipped by 1 base and J by 0 bases, with 10 bases between them. The CDR3 is 16 residues long. The chain's CDR3 is CASSLSPLSSGNTIYF. The CDR3 bases are TGTGCCAGCAGTTTATCTCCCCTTAGCTCTGGAAACACCATATATTTT.

The rearrangement links TRBV7-9 to TRBJ2-5; D not certain. The germline V gene has CDR1 SEHNR and CDR2 FQNEAQ (reference sequence). The CDR3 length is 12 residues. With 8 bases removed from V and 4 bases from J, the gap between germline ends came to 11 bases. CDR3 loop: CASRFGGETQYF. CDR3 sequence (DNA): TGTGCCAGCCGATTTGGCGGAGAGACCCAGTACTTC.

The chain carries TRBV18 and TRBJ2-7; maybe TRBD2 (6 bases). The germline V gene encodes CDR1 KGHSH and CDR2 LQKENI. The CDR3 is made up of 14 amino acids. The V end was cut by 3 bases, the J end by 5 bases, with 14 bases between. CDR3 coding DNA: TGTGCCAGCTCACCCTCGGGGGAGGTTAACGAGCAGTACTTC. It yields the protein CASSPSGEVNEQYF.

The gene calls are TRBV7-9 and TRBJ2-5, with D possibly TRBD2 on 6 matching bases. This CDR3 comprises 13 residues. In germline, CDR1 is SEHNR, CDR2 FQNEAQ (reference sequence). V shed 8 bases and J shed 5 bases, with 15 bases lying between them. CDR3 coding DNA: TGTGCCAGCCTGGGTCCTGGGGGGGAGACCCAGTACTTC. It codes for CASLGPGGETQYF.

The V and J genes are TRBV24-1 and TRBJ1-2; D uncertain. Germline CDR1 is KGHDR and CDR2 is SFDVKD. The CDR3 runs 14 residues. Trimming took off 0 bases at V and 0 bases at J, with 4 bases between the two ends. The CDR3 is CATSDLTANYGYTF. The CDR3 bases are TGTGCCACCAGTGATTTGACAGCTAACTATGGCTACACCTTC.

The chain employs TRBV4-3 and TRBJ2-4, with 13 positions matching TRBD2. V was clipped by 0 bases and J by 1 base; unmatched bases: 12. Germline V gives CDR1 LGHNA, CDR2 YSLEER. The CDR3 sequence is 21 residues long. CDR3 DNA sequence: TGCGCCAGCAGCCAAGATGTTTTGACTAGCGGGGGGAGAGGGGCCAAAAACATTCAGTACTTC. It yields the protein CASSQDVLTSGGRGAKNIQYF.

The chain uses TRBV5-1 and TRBJ2-3, with a possible D match to TRBD2 (5 bases). CDR3 length: 13 residues. Germline V gives CDR1 SGHRS, CDR2 YFSETQ. V lost 9 bases, J lost 2 bases, and 13 bases lay in between. The CDR3, as DNA: TGCGCCACCAGAGCGGCAGCCACAGATACGCAGTATTTT. Residues: CATRAAATDTQYF. The full variable domain, with the rest looked up from reference TRBV5-1 and TRBJ2-3, is KAGVTQTPRYLIKTRGQQVTLSCSPISGHRSVSWYQQTPGQGLQFLFEYFSETQRNKGNFPGRFSGRQFSNSRSEMNVSTLELGDSALYLCATRAAATDTQYFGPGTRLTVL.

The chain uses TRBV3-1 (or the pseudogene TRBV3-2) and TRBJ2-7; D is unclear. The ends were cut back, 4 bases at V and 0 bases at J, with 10 bases in the middle. Germline CDR1 is LGHDT and CDR2 is YNNKEL (reference sequence). The CDR3 length is 14 residues. The CDR3 nucleotides read TGTGCCAGCAGCCCCCCCCGAAGCTCCTACGAGCAGTACTTC. This encodes CASSPPRSSYEQYF.

V and J are TRBV19 and TRBJ2-7; the D gene could be TRBD1 or TRBD2 (5 bases each). V was trimmed by 7 bases and J by 0 bases, leaving 16 bases between them. Germline CDR1 LNHDA, CDR2 SQIVND (reference sequence). The CDR3 sequence is 15 residues long. The CDR3 loop is CASTMGREASYEQYF. Written as DNA, the CDR3 is TGTGCCAGTACCATGGGACGGGAAGCCTCCTACGAGCAGTACTTC.